This T cell receptor (beta chain) was retrieved from a study of CD8 T cells in ankylosing spondylitis (dated by TCRdb to 2016 to 2017). Background for the entire study: The study profiled T cell receptor beta repertoires in healthy donors and ankylosing spondylitis patients to find disease-linked TCR variants. In total, the full study cohort was made up of some 110 healthy donors and 25 to 30 ankylosing spondylitis patients. Peripheral blood samples were taken, and synovial fluid was additionally collected from ankylosing spondylitis patients.

V is pared back by 4 bases and J by 7 bases, with 14 bases lying between the germline termini. CDR3 length: 13 amino acids, cysteine to phenylalanine. Only CDR3 DNA remains: 39 bases, in frame from the first base. Per the germline V gene (reference sequence), LGHDT is the CDR1 and YNNKEL is the CDR2. The instrument was an Illumina HiSeq 2500. Quantitative 5'-RACE with molecular barcodes was the method used to prepare the TCR beta libraries. Concerning the study's data processing: A new computational method, built on a probabilistic model of VDJ rearrangement, was used to identify disease-linked TCR variants. TCRdb reworked the public reads: Q25 trimming with fastp, MiXCR clone assembly, productive beta chains retained. Rows matching on CDR3 protein sequence are summarized as one entry with the most common DNA and genes. TCRdb assigned the V and J calls; the authors' analysis was not used. The sample includes 200,000 or so distinct CDR3 sequences, with 15% to 20% observed a single time. Of the sample, around 4% is held by the ten largest clones.

This clonotype has at least ten counts. It lacks a known antigen. No much larger clone is present one base from it, and per-base qualities are unavailable. What the study reported, not specific to this receptor: Significant enrichment of the disease-linked clones was reported in matched synovial fluid samples from ankylosing spondylitis patients. The disease-linked clones had a CD8+ phenotype and were found at relatively low frequencies in peripheral blood. A TCR beta motif of about 8 highly homologous amino acid variants appeared characteristic of blood from ankylosing spondylitis patients. Some motif variants were previously reported in synovial fluid and blood of reactive arthritis patients, suggesting common disease-initiation mechanisms.

The receptor comes from a male donor between 5 and 29 years old with ankylosing spondylitis or in good health (not recorded which). Donor details come from another sample of the same person, matched by shared clones. What was sequenced was blood, either unsorted or a sorted T cell fraction (not recorded which). Here the chain combines TRBV3-1 and TRBJ2-7, and possibly TRBD2, on 6 matching bases. The base sequence is TGTGCCAGCAGCCCGGGACTCTTTTGGGAGCAGTACTTC. Translated, it reads CASSPGLFWEQYF.